This passage covers 5 T cell receptor beta chains from one sample sequenced in a study of cytomegalovirus exposure and HLA in healthy donors. In the PCR, 60 Vbeta and 13 Jbeta primers were used. The protocol was immunoSEQ multiplex PCR, while the TCRdb copy is restricted to in-frame clones and leaves out a portion. The sample lists 200,000 to 250,000 clones, roughly 87% occurring once. Sequencing input: PBMCs. The receptors originated from a woman in her thirties or forties in good health and CMV-seropositive.

The chain links TRBV5-4 to TRBJ1-2; possible D gene TRBD1, 6 bases. The CDR3 length is 14 residues. The V end was cut by 0 bases, the J end by 2 bases, with 8 bases between. The germline gives CDR1 SGHNT, CDR2 YYREEE (reference sequence). The DNA of the CDR3 is TGTGCCAGCAGCTTGGGGGGGCAGAACTATGGCTACACCTTC. Protein product: CASSLGGQNYGYTF.

There are a few counts of this clone. The V gene is TRBV7-2, the J gene TRBJ1-1; weak D call: TRBD1 (6 bases). Germline CDR1 SGHTA, CDR2 FQGNSA. The CDR3 has 13 residues. V was shortened by 5 bases and J by 4 bases, with 11 bases between the two germline ends. CDR3 sequence reads: CASSGGPSTEAFF. CDR3 in DNA: TGTGCCAGCAGCGGGGGCCCATCCACTGAAGCTTTCTTT.

The CDR3 loop reads CASSIHRDAASNQPQHF. The CDR3 coding sequence is TGTGCCAGTAGTATCCACAGGGATGCGGCAAGCAATCAGCCCCAGCATTTT. V gene TRBV19 combines with J gene TRBJ1-5; D may be TRBD1 (6 bases). This CDR3 region has 17 residues. Germline assignment: CDR1 LNHDA and CDR2 SQIVND (reference sequence). V lost 3 bases and J lost 1, with 16 bases in between.

The chain joins TRBV27 to TRBJ2-3, with TRBD1 matching over 7 bases. J was trimmed by 4 bases and V by 6 bases; bases with no gene match: 1. The CDR3 has 12 residues. Germline CDR1 and CDR2: MNHEY and SMNVEV (reference sequence). CDR3 in DNA: TGTGCCAGCAGCCAGGGGGCAGATACGCAGTATTTT. Protein sequence: CASSQGADTQYF.

The chain is built from TRBV6-1 and TRBJ2-1; D perhaps matches TRBD1 (6 bases). The germline gives CDR1 MNHNS, CDR2 SASEGT. Trimming took 4 bases from V and 7 from J, leaving 17 bases between them. The CDR3 is 15 amino acids. The chain's CDR3 is CASSVLGTPSNEQFF. The DNA for the CDR3 is TGTGCCAGCAGTGTACTGGGGACACCATCTAATGAGCAGTTCTTC.